Sequencing of this T cell receptor gamma chain was carried out in a study of Vδ1+ human thymocytes. Unmatched junction bases numbered 4, after V lost 2 bases and J lost 0 bases. This CDR3 has 14 amino acids. Germline V gene sequence: CDR1 VINAFY, CDR2 YDVSNSKD. In this sample, this clone turned up a few times. Its antigen is still unknown. Given a much more abundant clone one base away, this may be a read error. RNA was extracted from the cells and then reverse transcribed. Multiplex PCR used pooled V-gene forward primers and a constant-region reverse primer to amplify CDR3s. TCRdb applied CATT to the multiplex PCR reads for clone calling. The data contain about 22,000 gamma-chain clones, roughly an eighth of them singletons. Alphabeta T cells were depleted, then CD3+ Vdelta1+ Vdelta2- thymocytes were FACS-sorted. Study outcomes and limitations: TRG sequences recurred across donors, whereas TRD sequences stayed essentially private. Unexpected Vdelta2 sequences could cause misinterpretation of bulk repertoire data. Thymic delta-chain repertoires held approximately 20% Vdelta2 sequences and few Vdelta3, despite high sort purity. In the thymus, TRG and TRD repertoires looked highly polyclonal with Gaussian CDR3 lengths.

The receptor was derived from a child under two years old who had congenital heart surgery. The sequenced sample consisted of Vdelta1+ gamma-delta thymocytes from the thymus. Subset defined: FACS-sorted CD3+ TCRalphabeta- TCRVdelta1+ TCRVdelta2- thymocytes. The V and J genes are TRGV5 and TRGJ1 or TRGJ2. The chain's CDR3 is CATWDKPNYYKKLF. The CDR3, as DNA: TGTGCCACCTGGGACAAGCCGAATTATTATAAGAAACTCTTT.